The source of this T cell receptor beta chain is a study of tumor-infiltrating lymphocytes in oesophageal squamous cell carcinoma (dated by TCRdb to the mid-2010s). The CDR3 goes from the cysteine to the phenylalanine over 14 residues. CDR3 DNA only is kept here, 42 bases in frame from base 1. Trimming removed 4 bases from V and 5 bases from J, leaving 15 bases between the germline ends. CDR1 and CDR2, per the germline V gene, are SGHTS and YDEGEE. Library method: PCR. This sample was sequenced with an Illumina HiSeq 2000. TCRdb reprocessed the public reads (quality trimming at Q25 with fastp, clone calling with MiXCR) and kept in-frame beta chains. Entries that share a CDR3 protein sequence are merged under the most common genes and DNA. This sample lists over 3,000 distinct CDR3 sequences; 14% were detected once. Just under 20% of the sample goes to the ten largest clones. This clonotype was counted ten times or more. The target of this receptor is not known. Base qualities are not recorded, but no much larger clone differs from it by a single base.

The sample taken for sequencing was esophageal tumor tissue. The chain links TRBV5-8 with TRBJ1-1; the D region possibly corresponds to TRBD1 (5 bases align). The clonotype originates from a male donor with esophageal squamous cell carcinoma. The DNA sequence is TGTGCCAGCAGCCATTCAGGGTATCGGACTGAAGCTTTCTTT. Its translation reads: CASSHSGYRTEAFF.